Reported below is one T cell receptor (beta chain). Its target is unknown. Assay used: immunoSEQ multiplex PCR; TCRdb lists only in-frame clones, some missing. The sample lists 90,000 to 120,000 clones, approximately 88% occurring once. The sample comes from a study of T cell responses to AZD1222 COVID-19 vaccine. Study-wide results and limits: Breadth and depth of Spike-specific TCRs rose after two AZD1222 doses.

There are 16 residues in the CDR3. Germline V CDR1 and CDR2: KGHSH, LQKENI. Trimming removed 6 bases at V and 2 bases at J, with 17 bases between. This material consisted of peripheral blood, taken on day 0 of AZD1222 vaccination. J is TRBJ1-3 and V is TRBV18, with D perhaps matching TRBD1 (5 bases). The TCR sequence derives from an adult in good health. In nucleotides, the CDR3 is TGTGCCAGCTCTCCGGGACTCCTTACAACTGGAAACACCATATATTTT. Protein: CASSPGLLTTGNTIYF.